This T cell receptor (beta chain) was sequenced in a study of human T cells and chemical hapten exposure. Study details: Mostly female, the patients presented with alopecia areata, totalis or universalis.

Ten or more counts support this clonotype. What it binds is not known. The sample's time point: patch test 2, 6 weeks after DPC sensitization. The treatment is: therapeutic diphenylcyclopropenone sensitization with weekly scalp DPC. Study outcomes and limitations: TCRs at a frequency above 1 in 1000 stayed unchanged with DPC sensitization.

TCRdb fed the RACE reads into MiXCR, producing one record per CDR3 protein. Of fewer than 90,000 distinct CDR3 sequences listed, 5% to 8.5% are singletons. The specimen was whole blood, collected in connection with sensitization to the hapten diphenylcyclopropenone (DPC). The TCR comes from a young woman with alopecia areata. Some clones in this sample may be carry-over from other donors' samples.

The CDR3 region is CASSLSVYRGHEQYF. CDR3 coding DNA: TGTGCCAGCAGTTTATCCGTATACAGGGGCCACGAGCAGTACTTC. The gene calls are TRBV27 and TRBJ2-7; 7 bases map to TRBD1. J lost 5 bases, V lost 0 bases, and 7 bases had no gene match. The V gene's germline CDR1 is MNHEY and CDR2 SMNVEV (reference sequence). The CDR3 is 15 residues long.